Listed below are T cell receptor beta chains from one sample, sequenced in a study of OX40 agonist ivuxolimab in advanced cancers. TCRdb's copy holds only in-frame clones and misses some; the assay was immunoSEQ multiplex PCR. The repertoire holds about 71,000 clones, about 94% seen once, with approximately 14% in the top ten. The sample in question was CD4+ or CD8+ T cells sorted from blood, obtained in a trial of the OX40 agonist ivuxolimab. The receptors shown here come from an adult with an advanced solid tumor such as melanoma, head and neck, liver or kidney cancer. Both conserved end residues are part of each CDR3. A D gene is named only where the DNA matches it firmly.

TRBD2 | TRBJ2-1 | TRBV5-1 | CASSLTLAASDEQFF | TGCGCCAGCAGCTTGACACTAGCGGCCTCGGATGAGCAGTTCTTC
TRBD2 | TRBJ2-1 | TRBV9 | CASSVAAGGVNEQFF | TGTGCCAGCAGCGTAGCGGCGGGAGGGGTCAATGAGCAGTTCTTC
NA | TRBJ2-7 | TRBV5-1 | CASSSAGEQYF | TGCGCCAGCAGCTCAGCGGGCGAGCAGTACTTC
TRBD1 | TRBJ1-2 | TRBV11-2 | CASSLGTGRNYGYTF | TGTGCCAGCAGCCTAGGGACAGGGCGTAACTATGGCTACACCTTC
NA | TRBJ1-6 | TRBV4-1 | CASSQAGSSYNSPLHF | TGCGCCAGCAGCCAAGCGGGGAGCTCCTATAATTCACCCCTCCACTTT
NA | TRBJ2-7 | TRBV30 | CAWILMAEQYF | TGTGCCTGGATCCTCATGGCAGAGCAGTACTTC
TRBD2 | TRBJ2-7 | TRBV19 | CASSPGTSSGEQYF | TGTGCCAGTAGCCCCGGGACTAGCTCTGGGGAGCAGTACTTC
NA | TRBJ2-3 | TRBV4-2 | CASSQTYLRERLDTQYF | TGTGCCAGCAGCCAAACGTATCTCCGGGAAAGGCTAGATACGCAGTATTTT
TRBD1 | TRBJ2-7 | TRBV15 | CATSRGQGGYEQYF | TGTGCCACCAGCAGAGGACAGGGGGGCTACGAGCAGTACTTC
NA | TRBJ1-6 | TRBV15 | CATSRDRSSYNSPLHF | TGTGCCACCAGCAGAGATCGGAGCTCCTATAATTCACCCCTCCACTTT